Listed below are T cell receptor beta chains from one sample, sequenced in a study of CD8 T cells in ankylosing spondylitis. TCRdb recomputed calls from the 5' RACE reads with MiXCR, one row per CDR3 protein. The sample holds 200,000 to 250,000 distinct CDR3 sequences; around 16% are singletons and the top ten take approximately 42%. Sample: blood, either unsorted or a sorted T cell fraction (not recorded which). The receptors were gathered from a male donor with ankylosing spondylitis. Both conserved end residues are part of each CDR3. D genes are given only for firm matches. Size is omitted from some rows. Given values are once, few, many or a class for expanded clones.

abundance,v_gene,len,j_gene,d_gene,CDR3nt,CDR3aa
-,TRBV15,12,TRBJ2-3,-,TGTGCCACCAGCAGAGATAGGGACATTAGGTATTTT,CATSRDRDIRYF
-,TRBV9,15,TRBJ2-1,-,TGTGCCAGCAGCGCCGGGACCAGCTCCTACAATGAGCAGTTCTTC,CASSAGTSSYNEQFF
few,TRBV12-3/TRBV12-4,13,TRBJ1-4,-,TGTGCCAGCAGTAACTGGGGTGGTGAAAAACTGTTTTTT,CASSNWGGEKLFF
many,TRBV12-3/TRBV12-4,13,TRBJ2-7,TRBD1,TGTGCCAGCAGTGGGACAGTACACTACGAGCAGTACTTC,CASSGTVHYEQYF
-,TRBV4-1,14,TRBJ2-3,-,TGCGCCAGCAGCTCACTAGGGGAAATCGATACGCAGTATTTT,CASSSLGEIDTQYF
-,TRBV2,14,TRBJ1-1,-,TGTGCCTCCCAGGGCGCAGACATGAACACTGAAGCTTTCTTT,CASQGADMNTEAFF
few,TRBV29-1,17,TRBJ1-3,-,TGCAGCGTTGAAGATAGCATTGATGATGGACAGATGGACACCATATATTTT,CSVEDSIDDGQMDTIYF
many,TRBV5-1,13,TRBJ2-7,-,TGCGCCAGCAGCTTCCGAACCGACTACGAGCAGTACTTC,CASSFRTDYEQYF
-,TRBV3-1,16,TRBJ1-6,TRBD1,TGTGCCAGCAGCCATCGGGACAGAACCTATAATTCACCCCTCCACTTT,CASSHRDRTYNSPLHF
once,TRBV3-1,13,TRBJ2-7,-,TGTGCCAGCAGCCAAGTCGGGGTCGGGGAGCAGTACTTC,CASSQVGVGEQYF
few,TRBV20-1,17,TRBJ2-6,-,TGCAGTGCAAGACTTTTGGGCGGAGACTCTGGGGCCAACGTCCTGACTTTC,CSARLLGGDSGANVLTF
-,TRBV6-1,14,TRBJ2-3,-,TGTGCCAGCAGCCCCCTTAGGGGCACAGATACGCAGTATTTT,CASSPLRGTDTQYF
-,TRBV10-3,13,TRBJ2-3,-,TGTGCCATCAGTGAGGGACTCACAGATACGCAGTATTTT,CAISEGLTDTQYF
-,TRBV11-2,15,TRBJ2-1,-,TGTGCCAGCAGCTTAGGTGGGGATCTCGGCCGGGAGCAGTTCTTC,CASSLGGDLGREQFF
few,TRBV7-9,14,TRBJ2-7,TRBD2,TGTGCCAGCACCACAGCGGGGGGCTCCTACGAGCAGTACTTC,CASTTAGGSYEQYF
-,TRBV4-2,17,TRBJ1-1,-,TGTGCCAGCAGCCAAGATGTAGGAGGAGTTATGAACACTGAAGCTTTCTTT,CASSQDVGGVMNTEAFF
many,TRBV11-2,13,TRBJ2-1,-,TGTGCCAGCAGCCTTGACTGGTACAATGAGCAGTTCTTC,CASSLDWYNEQFF
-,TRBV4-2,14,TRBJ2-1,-,TGTGCCAGCAGCCAAGGGGACAACTACAATGAGCAGTTCTTC,CASSQGDNYNEQFF
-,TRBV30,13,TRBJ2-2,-,TGTGCCTGGGAAAGCGGGAACACCGGGGAGCTGTTTTTT,CAWESGNTGELFF
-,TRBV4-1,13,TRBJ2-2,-,TGCGCCAGCAGCCAACTCACCGCCGGGGAGCCGGTTTTT,CASSQLTAGEPVF
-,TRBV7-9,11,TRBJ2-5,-,TGTGCCAGCAGCTTAGGGGTGACCCAGTACTTC,CASSLGVTQYF
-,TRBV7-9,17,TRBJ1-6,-,TGTGCCAGCAGCTTTTCCAGGGGCCCCGACTATAATTCACCCCTCCACTTT,CASSFSRGPDYNSPLHF
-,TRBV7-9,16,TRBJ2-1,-,TGTGCCAGCAGCCTACTTGACCTAGCGCTCAGTAATGAGCAGTTCTTC,CASSLLDLALSNEQFF
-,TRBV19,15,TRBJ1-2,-,TGTGCCAGTAGTACCCCGGGACTCTCTAACTATGGCTACACCTTC,CASSTPGLSNYGYTF
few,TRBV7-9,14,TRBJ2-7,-,TGTGCCAGCACCCACGACCCGAGATCCTACGAGCAGTACTTC,CASTHDPRSYEQYF
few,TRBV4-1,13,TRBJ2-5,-,TGCGCCAGCAGCCAAGTGCTGTGGGAGACCCAGTACTTC,CASSQVLWETQYF
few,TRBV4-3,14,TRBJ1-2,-,TGCGCCAGCAGCCAAGTCCGGGGAAGTTATGGCTACACCTTC,CASSQVRGSYGYTF
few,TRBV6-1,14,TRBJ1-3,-,TGTGCCAGCAGTCGTCGTGGTTATGGAAACACCATATATTTT,CASSRRGYGNTIYF
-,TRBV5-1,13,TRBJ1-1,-,TGCGCCAGCAGCTTGAACAGCGCCACTGAAGCTTTCTTT,CASSLNSATEAFF
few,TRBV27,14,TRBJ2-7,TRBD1,TGTGCCAGCAGTGCAACTACAGGGGGACACGAGCAGTACTTC,CASSATTGGHEQYF
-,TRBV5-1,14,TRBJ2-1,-,TGCGCCAGCAGCTCAGGGGGACTAGACCATGAGCAGTTCTTC,CASSSGGLDHEQFF
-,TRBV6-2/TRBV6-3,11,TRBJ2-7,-,TGTGCCAGTGATCAGGGCGGCGAGCAGTACTTC,CASDQGGEQYF
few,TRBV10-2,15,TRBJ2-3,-,TGCGCCAGCAGTCTAGGGACTCTTAGCACAGATACGCAGTATTTT,CASSLGTLSTDTQYF
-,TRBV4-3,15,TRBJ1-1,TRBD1,TGCGCCAGCAGTGAAGCGAGGACAGGGCTCCCTGAAGCTTTCTTT,CASSEARTGLPEAFF
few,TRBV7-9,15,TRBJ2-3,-,TGTGCCAGCTTAGACGCCCGTCTCAGCACAGATACGCAGTATTTT,CASLDARLSTDTQYF
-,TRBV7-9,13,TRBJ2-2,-,TGTGCCAGCAGCCAGACCGGGAGCCCGGAGCTGTTTTTT,CASSQTGSPELFF
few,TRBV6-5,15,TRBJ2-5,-,TGTGCCAGCAGTTACTCCGGCGGGAACCAAGAGACCCAGTACTTC,CASSYSGGNQETQYF
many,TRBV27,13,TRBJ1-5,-,TGTGCCAGCAGCTGGGGGAGCAATCAGCCCCAGCATTTT,CASSWGSNQPQHF
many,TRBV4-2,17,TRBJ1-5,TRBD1,TGTGCCAGCAGCCAAGATACCCCGGGACAGGGTGGTCAGCCCCAGCATTTT,CASSQDTPGQGGQPQHF
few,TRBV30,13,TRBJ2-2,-,TGTGCCTGGAGTGTAGGATACACCGGGGAGCTGTTTTTT,CAWSVGYTGELFF
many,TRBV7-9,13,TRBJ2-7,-,TGTGCCAGCAGCTTAGACCCAACCTACGAGCAGTACTTC,CASSLDPTYEQYF
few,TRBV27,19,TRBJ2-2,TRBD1,TGTGCCAGCAGCCGACTCCCGGGACAGGGGCCTATCGGGACCGGGGAGCTGTTTTTT,CASSRLPGQGPIGTGELFF
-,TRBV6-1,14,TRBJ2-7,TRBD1,TGTGCCAGCACTCCCAGGGGGTTCGACTACGAGCAGTACTTC,CASTPRGFDYEQYF